This entry lists 21 T cell receptor beta chains sequenced from one sample in a study of blood T cell repertoires in COVID-19. The repertoire was sequenced with immunoSEQ multiplex PCR; TCRdb's copy has only in-frame clones and lacks some. The sample holds approximately 220,000 clones, roughly four fifths seen once. Input material: peripheral blood. Receptors were obtained from a woman in her thirties or forties with active or convalescent COVID-19.

This chain uses TRBV5-4 with TRBJ1-5, with TRBD1 matching 9 bases. Germline trimming cut 4 bases from V and 4 bases from J; bases unmatched to any gene: 3. Germline lookup yields CDR1 SGHNT and CDR2 YYREEE (reference sequence). The length of the CDR3 is 14 residues. CDR3 in DNA: TGTGCCAGCAGCCTTGACAGGGGGAATCAGCCCCAGCATTTT. Residues: CASSLDRGNQPQHF.

On this clone: Germline is not matched at one junction end, which may reflect a read error. This chain connects TRBV13 to TRBJ2-3, with TRBD2 as a possible D gene (7 bases). The CDR3 sequence is 14 residues long. CDR1 and CDR2 from the germline V gene are PRHDT and FYEKMQ (reference sequence). The CDR3: CASSLGRGTDTQYF. The DNA for the CDR3 is TGTGCCAGCAGCCTAGGGAGGGGGACAGATACGCAGTATTTT.

V is TRBV30 and J is TRBJ1-1; 10 bases match TRBD1. With 5 bases clipped from V and 2 bases from J, the junction kept 11 bases outside the gene matches. In germline, CDR1 is GTSNPN, CDR2 SVGIG (reference sequence). This CDR3 comprises 16 residues. Here the CDR3 DNA reads TGTGCCTGGTCAGACAGGGGGCGACCCTCAAACACTGAAGCTTTCTTT. It codes for CAWSDRGRPSNTEAFF.

This chain links TRBV24-1 with TRBJ2-7; 11 bases are a match to TRBD1. This CDR3 region has 15 residues. J lost 2 bases, V lost 8 bases, and 7 bases had no gene match. Germline values: CDR1 KGHDR, CDR2 SFDVKD. CDR3 in amino acids: CATNAGQGAPYEQYF. The CDR3 nucleotides read TGTGCCACCAACGCCGGACAGGGGGCCCCCTACGAGCAGTACTTC.

The DNA for the CDR3 is TGTGCCAGCAGCACAGGACTAGCGGGAGGACTTAGCACAGATACGCAGTATTTT. Translated: CASSTGLAGGLSTDTQYF. The gene calls are TRBV9 and TRBJ2-3; 14 bases agree with TRBD2. The CDR3 totals 18 residues. The germline V gene has CDR1 SGDLS and CDR2 YYNGEE. V lost 4 bases, J lost 0 bases, and 7 bases stayed unmatched.

The J gene is TRBJ2-7, the V gene TRBV7-2; D possibly corresponds to TRBD2 (7 bases). V lost 5 bases, J lost 7 bases, and 33 bases lay in between. Germline-derived CDR1 and CDR2 are SGHTA and FQGNSA. This CDR3 region has 19 residues. This CDR3 is CASSGRLVPGAGVGGEQYF. CDR3 nucleotides: TGTGCCAGCAGCGGGAGATTGGTGCCAGGGGCGGGAGTGGGCGGAGAGCAGTACTTC.

The chain couples TRBV30 to TRBJ2-6; 9 bases align to TRBD1. V dropped 5 bases and J dropped 2; count of bases not matched to a gene: 4. Per the germline V gene, CDR1 is GTSNPN and CDR2 is SVGIG (reference sequence). The length of the CDR3 is 15 residues. CDR3 protein: CAWADRGAGANVLTF. For the CDR3, the DNA is TGTGCCTGGGCGGACAGGGGAGCTGGGGCCAACGTCCTGACTTTC.

The rearrangement uses TRBV7-2 and TRBJ1-6; no clear D gene. The V and J ends lost 1 base and 4 bases respectively, with 8 bases between them. CDR3 length: 15 residues. In germline, CDR1 is SGHTA, CDR2 FQGNSA. The CDR3 protein is CASSLETAYNSPLHF. CDR3 DNA: TGTGCCAGCAGCTTAGAAACAGCATATAATTCACCCCTCCACTTT.

CDR3 sequence: CAWNPTGTHEQYF. The CDR3 DNA is TGTGCCTGGAACCCGACAGGGACCCACGAGCAGTACTTC. The chain links TRBV30 to TRBJ2-7, with 7 bases lining up with TRBD1. The CDR3 loop spans 13 amino acids. Trimming took 4 bases from V and 5 from J; bases not matched to a gene: 8. Germline assignment: CDR1 GTSNPN and CDR2 SVGIG (reference sequence).

The chain carries TRBV5-5 and TRBJ2-2, with 11 bases lining up with TRBD2. In germline, CDR1 is SGHKS, CDR2 YYEKEE (reference sequence). CDR3 length equals 15 residues. J was trimmed by 6 bases and V by 4 bases; bases with no gene match: 5. The CDR3 bases are TGTGCCAGCAGCAGTACTAGCGGGAGCCCCGGGGAGCTGTTTTTT. Translating gives CASSSTSGSPGELFF. Full variable domain (missing parts from reference TRBV5-5 and TRBJ2-2): DAGVTQSPTHLIKTRGQQVTLRCSPISGHKSVSWYQQVLGQGPQFIFQYYEKEERGRGNFPDRFSARQFPNYSSELNVNALLLGDSALYLCASSSTSGSPGELFFGEGSRLTVL.

This clone was observed a handful of times. This chain links TRBV5-1 with TRBJ1-2; a possible D gene is TRBD1 (6 bases). Trimming removed 1 base from V and 5 bases from J, with 15 bases in between. The germline CDR1 and CDR2 sequences are SGHRS and YFSETQ. The CDR3 runs 15 residues. In DNA form, the CDR3 reads TGCGCCAGCAGCTTGAGAAACAGGGTGGAATATGGCTACACCTTC. The encoded protein is CASSLRNRVEYGYTF. Filled out from reference TRBV5-1 and TRBJ1-2, the complete variable domain reads KAGVTQTPRYLIKTRGQQVTLSCSPISGHRSVSWYQQTPGQGLQFLFEYFSETQRNKGNFPGRFSGRQFSNSRSEMNVSTLELGDSALYLCASSLRNRVEYGYTFGSGTRLTVV.

The chain recombines TRBV27 with TRBJ1-1, with D tentatively TRBD1 (5 bases). The CDR3 has 14 residues. The V end lost 2 bases, the J end lost 4 bases, and 11 bases lay between the germline ends. CDR1 and CDR2 (germline): MNHEY, SMNVEV (reference sequence). The CDR3 DNA follows: TGTGCCAGCAGTTTAGGGCTGGGGGGCACTGAAGCTTTCTTT. Its protein is CASSLGLGGTEAFF.

V and J are TRBV11-2 and TRBJ2-7; D perhaps matches TRBD1 (5 bases). Trimming pared 3 bases from V and 5 bases from J, leaving 8 bases between. Looked up from germline, CDR1 is SGHAT and CDR2 is FQNNGV. The CDR3 sequence is 12 residues long. In nucleotides, the CDR3 is TGTGCCAGCAGCTTGAGCAGGGACGAGCAGTACTTC. Encoded protein: CASSLSRDEQYF.

This chain joins TRBV15 and TRBJ1-4; tentatively, D is TRBD1 (5 bases). This CDR3 has 15 residues. Trimming pared 6 bases from V and 8 bases from J, leaving 19 bases between. CDR1 and CDR2 from the germline V gene are LNHNV and YYDKDF (reference sequence). The CDR3 DNA is TGTGCCACCAGACAAGACAGTTGGGGCAAGGAAAAACTGTTTTTT. Encoded protein: CATRQDSWGKEKLFF.

The V and J genes are TRBV12-3 or TRBV12-4 and TRBJ1-3; TRBD1 agrees at 7 bases. The CDR3 is made up of 13 amino acids. Losses at the gene ends were 5 bases for V and 4 bases for J; bases not matched to a gene: 2. The CDR3 sequence is CASSRDRGNTIYF. CDR3 in DNA: TGTGCCAGCAGTCGGGACAGAGGAAACACCATATATTTT.

The CDR3 nucleotides read TGTGCCAGCAGAACGATCGACAGATCTAATTCACCCCTCCACTTT. It is translated as CASRTIDRSNSPLHF. V usage is TRBV7-8 and J usage is TRBJ1-6; possibly TRBD1 for D (5 bases). CDR3 length: 15 residues. V gave up 6 bases and J gave up 6 bases, with 15 bases separating them. Per the germline V gene, CDR1 is SGHVS and CDR2 is FQNEAQ.

The table lists this clone with a few counts. V gene TRBV9 combines with J gene TRBJ2-1; maybe TRBD2 (6 bases). The CDR3 has 15 amino acids. The germline V gene has CDR1 SGDLS and CDR2 YYNGEE. Trimming stripped 0 bases from V and 4 bases from J, with 11 bases between. DNA for the CDR3: TGTGCCAGCAGCGTAGAGTTGGGACTGTACAATGAGCAGTTCTTC. It is translated as CASSVELGLYNEQFF.

This clone turned up a few times. This sequence joins TRBV5-1 and TRBJ2-3; D possibly corresponds to TRBD2 (6 bases). V lost 0 bases and J 6 bases, leaving 17 bases between the germline ends. Germline CDR1 SGHRS, CDR2 YFSETQ. The CDR3 consists of 16 residues. CDR3 amino acids: CASSLALRGGTDTQYF. Written as DNA, the CDR3 is TGCGCCAGCAGCTTGGCGTTGAGGGGCGGGACCGATACGCAGTATTTT.

The rearrangement links TRBV18 to TRBJ1-4, with D possibly being TRBD1 (5 bases). The CDR3 extends over 20 amino acids. Trimming took 3 bases from V and 0 from J, leaving 23 bases between them. CDR1 is KGHSH and CDR2 is LQKENI in the germline V gene. The CDR3, as DNA: TGTGCCAGCTCACCCTTTGGGGCGGACCTTTTTAAAACAACTAATGAAAAACTGTTTTTT. This encodes CASSPFGADLFKTTNEKLFF. Full variable domain (remainder filled in from reference TRBV18 and TRBJ1-4): NAGVMQNPRHLVRRRGQEARLRCSPMKGHSHVYWYRQLPEEGLKFMVYLQKENIIDESGMPKERFSAEFPKEGPSILRIQQVVRGDSAAYFCASSPFGADLFKTTNEKLFFGSGTQLSVL.

The chain uses TRBV24-1 and TRBJ2-3; a weak D match, TRBD2 (5 bases). V was cut by 8 bases and J by 0 bases, with 14 bases left in between. The CDR3 covers 15 residues. Germline V CDR1 and CDR2: KGHDR, SFDVKD. The DNA of the CDR3 is TGTGCCACCAACTCAGCGGAGTCTAGCACAGATACGCAGTATTTT. Residues: CATNSAESSTDTQYF.

The V gene is TRBV27, the J gene TRBJ2-2, with 10 bases matching TRBD1. Germline CDR1 MNHEY, CDR2 SMNVEV (reference sequence). The CDR3 extends over 16 amino acids. The trim removed 6 bases at V and 5 bases at J, leaving 9 bases unmatched. CDR3 nucleotides: TGTGCCAGCAGCTCACCCTGGGACAGGGGTACCGGGGAGCTGTTTTTT. Protein sequence: CASSSPWDRGTGELFF.